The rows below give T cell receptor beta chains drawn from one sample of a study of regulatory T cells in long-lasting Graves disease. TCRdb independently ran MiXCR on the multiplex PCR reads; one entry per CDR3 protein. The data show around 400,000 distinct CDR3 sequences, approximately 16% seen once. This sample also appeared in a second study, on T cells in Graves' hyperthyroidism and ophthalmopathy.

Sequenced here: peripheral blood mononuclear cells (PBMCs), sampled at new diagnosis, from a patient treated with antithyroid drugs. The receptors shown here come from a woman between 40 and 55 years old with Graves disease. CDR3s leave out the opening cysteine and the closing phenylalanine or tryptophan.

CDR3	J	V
ASSLRQGNQPQH	TRBJ1-5	TRBV28
ASSSQGPDTQY	TRBJ2-3	TRBV7-8
SAKGTEAYEQY	TRBJ2-7	TRBV20-1
ASSSELAGIYEQY	TRBJ2-7	TRBV5-1
ASSFVENNEQF	TRBJ2-1	TRBV12-3/TRBV12-4
ASSQGVPSTGGYGYT	TRBJ1-2	TRBV4-3
ASCVTGPAEKLF	TRBJ1-4	TRBV10-2
SVVSGLAFSYEQY	TRBJ2-7	TRBV29-1
ATSRDRGTGLGYT	TRBJ1-2	TRBV15
ASSGAVIEKLF	TRBJ1-4	TRBV2
ATSRVDAGKNIQY	TRBJ2-4	TRBV15
ASSQSWQQLSYEQY	TRBJ2-7	TRBV3-1
ASSAPSGRYEQY	TRBJ2-7	TRBV27
SVVTSYNEQF	TRBJ2-1	TRBV29-1
ASGLPRGPSSYEQY	TRBJ2-7	TRBV12-5